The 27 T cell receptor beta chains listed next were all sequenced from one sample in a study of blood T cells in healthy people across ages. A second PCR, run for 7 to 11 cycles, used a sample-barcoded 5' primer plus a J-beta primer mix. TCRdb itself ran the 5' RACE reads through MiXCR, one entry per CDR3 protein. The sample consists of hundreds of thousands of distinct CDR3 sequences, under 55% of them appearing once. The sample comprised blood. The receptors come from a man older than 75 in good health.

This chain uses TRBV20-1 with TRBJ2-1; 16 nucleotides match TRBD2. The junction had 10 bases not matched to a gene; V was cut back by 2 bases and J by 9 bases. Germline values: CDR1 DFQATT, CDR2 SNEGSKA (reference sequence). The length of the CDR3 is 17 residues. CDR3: CSARPPGLAGGYGEQFF. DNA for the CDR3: TGCAGTGCTAGACCTCCGGGACTAGCGGGAGGGTATGGTGAGCAGTTCTTC.

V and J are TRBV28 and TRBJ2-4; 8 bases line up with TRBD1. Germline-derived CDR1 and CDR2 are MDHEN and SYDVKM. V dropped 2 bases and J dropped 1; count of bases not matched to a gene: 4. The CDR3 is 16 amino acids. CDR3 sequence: CASSLDRGLAKNIQYF. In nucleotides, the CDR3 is TGTGCCAGCAGTTTAGACAGGGGTCTGGCCAAAAACATTCAGTACTTC.

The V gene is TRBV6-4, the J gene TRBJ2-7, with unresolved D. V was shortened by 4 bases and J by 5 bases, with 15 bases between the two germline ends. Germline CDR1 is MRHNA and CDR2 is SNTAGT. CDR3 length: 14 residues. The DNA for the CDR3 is TGTGCCAGCAGTGCCACTACATTTGGGGACGAGCAGTACTTC. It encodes CASSATTFGDEQYF.

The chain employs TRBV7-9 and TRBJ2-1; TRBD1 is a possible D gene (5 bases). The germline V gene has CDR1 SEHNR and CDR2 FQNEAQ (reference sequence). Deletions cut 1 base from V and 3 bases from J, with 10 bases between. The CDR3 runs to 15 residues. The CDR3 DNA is TGTGCCAGCAGCTTAGGCGCAGGGTTCTACAATGAGCAGTTCTTC. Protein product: CASSLGAGFYNEQFF.

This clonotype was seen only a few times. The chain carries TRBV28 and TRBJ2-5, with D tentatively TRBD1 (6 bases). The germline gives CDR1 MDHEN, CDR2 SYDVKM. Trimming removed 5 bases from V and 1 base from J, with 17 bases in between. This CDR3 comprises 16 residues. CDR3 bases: TGTGCCAGCAGTAAGGCCGGGACAATAACCCAAGAGACCCAGTACTTC. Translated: CASSKAGTITQETQYF.

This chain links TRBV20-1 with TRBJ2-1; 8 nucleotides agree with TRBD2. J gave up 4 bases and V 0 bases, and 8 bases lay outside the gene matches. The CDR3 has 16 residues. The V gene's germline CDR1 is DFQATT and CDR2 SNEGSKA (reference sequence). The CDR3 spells CSARDSRLANYNEQFF. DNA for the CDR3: TGCAGTGCTAGAGATTCGCGACTAGCGAATTACAATGAGCAGTTCTTC.

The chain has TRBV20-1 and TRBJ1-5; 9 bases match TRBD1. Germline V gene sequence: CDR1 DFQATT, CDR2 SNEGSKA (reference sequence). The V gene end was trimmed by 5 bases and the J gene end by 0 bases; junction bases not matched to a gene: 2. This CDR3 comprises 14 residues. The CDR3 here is CSAWDRDSNQPQHF. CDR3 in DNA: TGCAGTGCTTGGGACAGGGATAGCAATCAGCCCCAGCATTTT.

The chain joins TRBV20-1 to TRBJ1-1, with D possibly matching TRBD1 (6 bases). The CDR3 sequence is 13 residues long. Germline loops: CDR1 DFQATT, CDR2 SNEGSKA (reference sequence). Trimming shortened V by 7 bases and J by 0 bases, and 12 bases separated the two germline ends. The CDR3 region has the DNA TGCAGTGTCCGTGACAGGATGAACACTGAAGCTTTCTTT. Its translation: CSVRDRMNTEAFF.

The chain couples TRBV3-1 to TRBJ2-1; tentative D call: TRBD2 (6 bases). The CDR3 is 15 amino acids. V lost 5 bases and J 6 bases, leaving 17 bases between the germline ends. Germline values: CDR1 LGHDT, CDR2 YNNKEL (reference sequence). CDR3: CASSSPLRGINEQFF. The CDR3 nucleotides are TGTGCCAGCAGCTCTCCCCTGCGGGGAATCAATGAGCAGTTCTTC.

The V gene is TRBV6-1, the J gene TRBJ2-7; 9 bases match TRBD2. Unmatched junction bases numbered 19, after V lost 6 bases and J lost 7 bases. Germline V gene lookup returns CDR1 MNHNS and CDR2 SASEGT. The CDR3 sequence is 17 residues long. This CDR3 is CASSRPLGLAGNNEQYF. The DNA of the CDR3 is TGTGCCAGCAGCCGCCCTCTGGGGCTAGCGGGGAACAATGAGCAGTACTTC.

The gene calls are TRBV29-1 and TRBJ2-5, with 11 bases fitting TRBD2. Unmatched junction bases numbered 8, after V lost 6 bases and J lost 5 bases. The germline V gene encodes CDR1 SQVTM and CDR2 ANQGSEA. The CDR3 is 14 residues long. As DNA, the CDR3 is TGCAGCGTCGCTACTAGCGGGAGTGGTGAGACCCAGTACTTC. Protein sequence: CSVATSGSGETQYF.

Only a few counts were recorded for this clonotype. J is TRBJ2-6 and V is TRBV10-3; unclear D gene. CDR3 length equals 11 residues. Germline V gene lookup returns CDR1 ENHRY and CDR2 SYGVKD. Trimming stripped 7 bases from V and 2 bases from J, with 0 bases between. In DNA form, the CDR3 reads TGTGCCATCACTGGGGCCAACGTCCTGACTTTC. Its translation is CAITGANVLTF.

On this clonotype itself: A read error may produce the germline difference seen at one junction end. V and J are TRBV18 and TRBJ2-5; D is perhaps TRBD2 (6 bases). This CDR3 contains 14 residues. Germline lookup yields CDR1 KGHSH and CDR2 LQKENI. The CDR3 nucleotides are TGTGCCAGCTCACCAGAGGTTTTCCGGGAGACCCTGTACTTC. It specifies CASSPEVFRETLYF. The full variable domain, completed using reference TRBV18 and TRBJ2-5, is NAGVMQNPRHLVRRRGQEARLRCSPMKGHSHVYWYRQLPEEGLKFMVYLQKENIIDESGMPKERFSAEFPKEGPSILRIQQVVRGDSAAYFCASSPEVFRETLYFGPGTRLLVL.

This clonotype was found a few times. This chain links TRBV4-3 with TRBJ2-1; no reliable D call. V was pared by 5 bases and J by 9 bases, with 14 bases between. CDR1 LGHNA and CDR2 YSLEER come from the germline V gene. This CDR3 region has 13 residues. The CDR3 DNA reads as TGCGCCAGCAGCTCTTTGAGTTTCGGTGAGCAGTTCTTC. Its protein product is CASSSLSFGEQFF.

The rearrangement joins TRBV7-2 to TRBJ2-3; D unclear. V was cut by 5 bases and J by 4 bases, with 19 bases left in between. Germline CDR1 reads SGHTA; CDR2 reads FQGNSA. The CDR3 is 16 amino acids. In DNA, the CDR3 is TGTGCCAGCAGCACGACCCCGTTAGTTTTCGCAGATACGCAGTATTTT. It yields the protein CASSTTPLVFADTQYF.

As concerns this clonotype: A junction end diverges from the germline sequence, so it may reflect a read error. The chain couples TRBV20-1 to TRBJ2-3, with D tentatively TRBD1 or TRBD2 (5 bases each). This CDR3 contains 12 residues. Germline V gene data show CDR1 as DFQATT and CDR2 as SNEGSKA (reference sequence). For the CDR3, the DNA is TGCAGTGCCAGAGGGGTTGCAGATACGCAGTATTTT. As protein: CSARGVADTQYF.

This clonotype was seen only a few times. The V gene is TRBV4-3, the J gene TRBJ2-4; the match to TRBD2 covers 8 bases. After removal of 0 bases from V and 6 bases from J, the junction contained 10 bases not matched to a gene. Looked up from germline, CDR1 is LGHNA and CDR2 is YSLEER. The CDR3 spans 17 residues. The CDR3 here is CASSQDVGGANLNIQYF. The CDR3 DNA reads TGCGCCAGCAGCCAAGATGTCGGGGGGGCGAACTTAAACATTCAGTACTTC.

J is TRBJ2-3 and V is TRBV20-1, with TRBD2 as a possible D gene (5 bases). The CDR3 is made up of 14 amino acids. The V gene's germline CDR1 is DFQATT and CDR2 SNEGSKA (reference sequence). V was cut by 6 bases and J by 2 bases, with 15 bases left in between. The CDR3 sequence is CSAEGEDLTDTQYF. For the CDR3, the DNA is TGCAGTGCCGAGGGAGAGGACCTCACAGATACGCAGTATTTT.

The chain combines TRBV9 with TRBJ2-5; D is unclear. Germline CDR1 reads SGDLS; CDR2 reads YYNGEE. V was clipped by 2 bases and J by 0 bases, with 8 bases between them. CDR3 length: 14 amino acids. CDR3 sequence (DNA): TGTGCCAGCAGCGTTCGACCCTACCAAGAGACCCAGTACTTC. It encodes CASSVRPYQETQYF.

The CDR3 nucleotides are TGCAGCGTTCTTCCCGGCAGGGGGGGATATGGCTACACCTTC. Protein sequence: CSVLPGRGGYGYTF. The V gene is TRBV29-1, the J gene TRBJ1-2, with 7 bases that match TRBD1. Germline-derived CDR1 and CDR2 are SQVTM and ANQGSEA. This CDR3 comprises 14 residues. J lost 5 bases, V lost 5 bases, and 11 bases had no gene match.

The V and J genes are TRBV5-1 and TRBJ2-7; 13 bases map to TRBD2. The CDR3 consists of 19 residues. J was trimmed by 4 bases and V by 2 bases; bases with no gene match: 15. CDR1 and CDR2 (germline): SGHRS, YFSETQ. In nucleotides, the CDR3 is TGCGCCAGCAGCTTAGGTGTTTGGGGGACTAGCGGGATCTCGTACGAGCAGTACTTC. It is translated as CASSLGVWGTSGISYEQYF.

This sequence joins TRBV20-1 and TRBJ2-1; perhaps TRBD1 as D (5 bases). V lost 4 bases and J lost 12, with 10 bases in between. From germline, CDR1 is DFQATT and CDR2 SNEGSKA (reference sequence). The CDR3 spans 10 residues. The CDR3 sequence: CSATGRRQFF. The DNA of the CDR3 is TGCAGTGCTACAGGGCGTCGGCAGTTCTTC.

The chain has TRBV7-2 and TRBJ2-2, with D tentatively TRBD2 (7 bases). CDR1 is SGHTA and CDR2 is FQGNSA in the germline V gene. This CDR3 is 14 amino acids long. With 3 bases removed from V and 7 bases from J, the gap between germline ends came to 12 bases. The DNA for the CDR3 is TGTGCCAGCAGCTTCGGGGGGCCCATCGGGGAGCTGTTTTTT. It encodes CASSFGGPIGELFF.

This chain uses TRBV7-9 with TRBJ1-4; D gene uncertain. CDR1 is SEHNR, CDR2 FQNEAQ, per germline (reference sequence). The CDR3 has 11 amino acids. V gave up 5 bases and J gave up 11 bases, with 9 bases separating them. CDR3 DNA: TGTGCCAGCAGCCCTGGGAGCAAACTGTTTTTT. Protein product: CASSPGSKLFF.

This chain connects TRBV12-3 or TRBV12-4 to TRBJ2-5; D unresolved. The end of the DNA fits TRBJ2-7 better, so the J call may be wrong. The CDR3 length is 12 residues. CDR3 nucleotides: TGTGCCAGCAGTAAATCTACCTACGAGCAGTACTTC. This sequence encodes CASSKSTYEQYF.

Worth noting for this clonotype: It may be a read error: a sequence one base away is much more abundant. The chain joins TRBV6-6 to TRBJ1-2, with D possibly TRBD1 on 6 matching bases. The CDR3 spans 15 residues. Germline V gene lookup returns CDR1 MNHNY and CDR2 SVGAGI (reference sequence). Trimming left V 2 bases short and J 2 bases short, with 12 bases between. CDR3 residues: CASSYKDGGNYGYTF. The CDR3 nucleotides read TGTGCCAGCAGTTACAAGGATGGGGGCAACTATGGCTACACCTTC.

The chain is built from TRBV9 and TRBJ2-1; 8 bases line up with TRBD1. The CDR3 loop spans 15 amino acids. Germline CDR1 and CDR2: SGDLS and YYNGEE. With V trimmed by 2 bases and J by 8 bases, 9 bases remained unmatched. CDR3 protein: CASSVLPQGAHEQFF. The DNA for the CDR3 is TGTGCCAGCAGCGTCCTTCCCCAGGGGGCACATGAGCAGTTCTTC.